This T cell receptor (beta chain) was recovered during a study of type 1 and type 2 diabetes patients. At the level of the study: T cells were magnetically sorted from PBMCs as CD4+ or CD8+ subsets. Study-wide results and limits: Type 2 diabetes repertoires were more diverse than type 1 diabetes repertoires.

V lost 7 bases and J lost 1, with 10 bases in between. Germline lookup yields CDR1 SNHLY and CDR2 FYNNEI. This CDR3 contains 13 residues. Genomic DNA was the PCR template. The TCR beta CDR3 region was amplified using 30 forward and 13 reverse primers. From the multiplex PCR reads, TCRdb called clonotypes with MiXCR, one entry per CDR3 protein. Of a few hundred thousand distinct CDR3 sequences in the sample, roughly 50% are singletons; the top ten hold around 13%. Each diabetic donor fulfilled classification criteria for either type 1 or type 2. No donor had another autoimmune disease or recent infection within four weeks. Ten or more counts support this clonotype. Its specificity is not known.

This chain connects TRBV2 to TRBJ1-2, with D unclear. The sequencing sample was made of peripheral blood mononuclear cells (PBMCs). The clonotype was recovered from a man in his late teens or twenties with type 2 diabetes. The CDR3 coding sequence is TGTGCCAGCACCCTACAAATTAACTATGGCTACACCTTC. The encoded protein is CASTLQINYGYTF.